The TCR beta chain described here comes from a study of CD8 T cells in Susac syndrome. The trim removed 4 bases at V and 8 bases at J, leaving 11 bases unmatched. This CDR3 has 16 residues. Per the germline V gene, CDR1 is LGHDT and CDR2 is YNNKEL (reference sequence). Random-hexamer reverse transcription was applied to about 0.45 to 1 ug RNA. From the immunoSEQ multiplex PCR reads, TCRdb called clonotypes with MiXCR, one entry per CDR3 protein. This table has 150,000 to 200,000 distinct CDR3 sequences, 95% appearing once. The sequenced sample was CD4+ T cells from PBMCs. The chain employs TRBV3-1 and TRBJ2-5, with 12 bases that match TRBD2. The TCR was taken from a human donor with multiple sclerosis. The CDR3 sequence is CASSRASGGATVTQYF. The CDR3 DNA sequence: TGTGCCAGCAGCCGAGCTAGCGGGGGGGCCACCGTTACCCAGTACTTC.